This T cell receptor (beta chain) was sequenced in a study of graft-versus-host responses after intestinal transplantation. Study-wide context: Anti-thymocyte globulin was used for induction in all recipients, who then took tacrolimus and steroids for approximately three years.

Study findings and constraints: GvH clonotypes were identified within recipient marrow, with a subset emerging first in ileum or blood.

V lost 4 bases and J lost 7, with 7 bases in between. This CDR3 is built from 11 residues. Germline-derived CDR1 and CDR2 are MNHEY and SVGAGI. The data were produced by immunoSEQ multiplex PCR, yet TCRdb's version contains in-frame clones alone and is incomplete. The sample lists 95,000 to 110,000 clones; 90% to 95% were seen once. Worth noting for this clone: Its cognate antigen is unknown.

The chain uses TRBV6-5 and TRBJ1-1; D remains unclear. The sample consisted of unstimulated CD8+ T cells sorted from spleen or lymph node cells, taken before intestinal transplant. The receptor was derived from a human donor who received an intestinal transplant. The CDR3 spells CASSFGGEAFF. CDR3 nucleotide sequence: TGTGCCAGCAGTTTCGGTGGTGAAGCTTTCTTT.